A selection of T cell receptor beta chains follows, all from one sample in a study of blood T cell repertoires in COVID-19. Clones were sequenced by immunoSEQ multiplex PCR, and TCRdb holds only the in-frame ones, with some missing. The sample records 200,000 to 250,000 clones, approximately 80% being singletons. Sequenced: PBMCs or T cells enriched from blood (not recorded which). The receptors derive from a man between 60 and 75 years old who had recovered from COVID-19. Both conserved end residues are part of each CDR3. The D gene is left open where the match is weak. Rows may omit the clone size; those that give it use once, few, many or a size class.

j_call	d_call	v_call	clone_size	cdr3_nt	cdr3_aa
TRBJ1-1	NA	TRBV5-6	NA	TGTGCCAGCAGCTTGGTGCGTTCCGGTGCCGGGAAAGCTTTCTTT	CASSLVRSGAGKAFF
TRBJ1-4	NA	TRBV24-1	NA	TGTGCCACCTCAGAGCGACGGTTTTTT	CATSERRFF
TRBJ1-5	NA	TRBV6-2/TRBV6-3	NA	TGTGCCAGCAGTTACCAACGACCCGGGTATCAGCCCCAGCATTTT	CASSYQRPGYQPQHF
TRBJ2-2	NA	TRBV7-2	NA	TGTGCCAGCAGCTTAGCTTCCCATTTGAACACCGGGGAGCTGTTTTTT	CASSLASHLNTGELFF
TRBJ1-2	NA	TRBV4-3	NA	TGCGCCAGCAGCCCGAGAGACTCCATCTATGGCTACACCTTC	CASSPRDSIYGYTF
TRBJ2-1	TRBD1	TRBV7-3	NA	TGTGCCAGCAGCTGGACAGGGGGCCTTAATGAGCAGTTCTTC	CASSWTGGLNEQFF
TRBJ1-2	TRBD1	TRBV5-1	once	TGCGCCAGCTCAGACAGGGGACGGGGCTACACCTTC	CASSDRGRGYTF
TRBJ2-2	TRBD2	TRBV7-2	NA	TGTGCCAGCAGCCACGGACTAGCGGGGCCCCCCTGGGAGCTGTTTTTT	CASSHGLAGPPWELFF
TRBJ2-2	TRBD1	TRBV3-1/TRBV3-2	NA	TGTGCCAGCTGGCAGGGGGCAGGGACCGGGGAGCTGTTTTTT	CASWQGAGTGELFF
TRBJ1-6	NA	TRBV30	NA	TGTGCCTGGAGTGTACAGCGGGCCTCCTATAATTCACCCCTCCACTTT	CAWSVQRASYNSPLHF
TRBJ2-3	NA	TRBV5-6	NA	TGTGCCAGCAGCCCGGGGGGCTTCGCAGATACGCAGTATTTT	CASSPGGFADTQYF
TRBJ2-3	TRBD2	TRBV7-9	NA	TGTGCCAGCAGCTTAGGGCTAGCGGGGGGCCGTACGCAGTATTTT	CASSLGLAGGRTQYF
TRBJ2-4	TRBD2	TRBV7-2	few	TGTGCCAGCAGCTTAGATGACGGGGGGGTGGCCCTAGCCAAAAACATTCAGTACTTC	CASSLDDGGVALAKNIQYF
TRBJ2-7	NA	TRBV5-1	NA	TGCGCCATCCCCTCGGGTCCTGGGCAGTACTTC	CAIPSGPGQYF
TRBJ1-5	TRBD1	TRBV30	NA	TGTGCCTGGAGCCAGACAGGGGTTGGCAATCAGCCCCAGCATTTT	CAWSQTGVGNQPQHF
TRBJ2-1	TRBD2	TRBV3-1/TRBV3-2	NA	TGTGCCAGCAGCCAATGGCGGGGGGGCGGGAGTGAGCAGTTCTTC	CASSQWRGGGSEQFF
TRBJ2-5	TRBD1	TRBV27	once	TGTGCCAGCGGCTTCGACAGGGTGGAGACCCAGTACTTC	CASGFDRVETQYF
TRBJ2-3	TRBD1	TRBV9	NA	TGTGCCAGCAGCGTCGGACAGGTCGCAGATACGCAGTATTTT	CASSVGQVADTQYF
TRBJ1-4	NA	TRBV19	NA	TGTGCCAGTAGGATAGGATCAGGTCGGGAAAAACTGTTTTTT	CASRIGSGREKLFF
TRBJ2-1	TRBD2	TRBV24-1	NA	TGTGCCACCGGGAGGGACAATGAGCAGTTCTTC	CATGRDNEQFF
TRBJ2-4	NA	TRBV10-3	NA	TGTGCCATCAGCAATCGTGTTAGTGGTTTAGACATTCAGTACTTC	CAISNRVSGLDIQYF
TRBJ1-5	TRBD1	TRBV19	NA	TGTGCCAGTATTCCGGACAGGGATTATCATAGCAATCAGCCCCAGCATTTT	CASIPDRDYHSNQPQHF
TRBJ2-1	NA	TRBV2	NA	TGTGCCAGCAGTCTAAGCGACTGGGATGAGCAGTTCTTC	CASSLSDWDEQFF
TRBJ1-2	TRBD1	TRBV2	NA	TGTGCCAGCAGTCGGGACAGATCCATGGCCGCGTATGGCTACACCTTC	CASSRDRSMAAYGYTF
TRBJ2-7	TRBD1	TRBV5-6	NA	TGTGCCAGCAGCTTTGGTCGCAGGGGGCGCGAGCAGTACTTC	CASSFGRRGREQYF
TRBJ2-2	TRBD1	TRBV5-1	NA	TGCGCCAGCAGCTGGACAGGGGTTGGTACCGGGGAGCTGTTTTTT	CASSWTGVGTGELFF
TRBJ1-2	TRBD1	TRBV7-2	NA	TGTGCCAGCAGCTCCCCGGGACAGGGGTTCTATGGCTACACCTTC	CASSSPGQGFYGYTF
TRBJ2-1	NA	TRBV10-3	NA	TGTGCCATCAGTCAGGATCATGAGCAGTTCTTC	CAISQDHEQFF
TRBJ2-3	TRBD2	TRBV9	NA	TGTGCCAGCAGCGTTGGGACTAGCGGGGGGGTAAATACGCAGTATTTT	CASSVGTSGGVNTQYF
TRBJ2-5	TRBD1	TRBV5-4	NA	TGTGCCAGCAGCTTGGACAGGGGTTCGGAGACCCAGTACTTC	CASSLDRGSETQYF
TRBJ2-5	TRBD2	TRBV6-2/TRBV6-3	NA	TGTGCCAGCAGTTACCTCGGACGGGGGGGCCCAGAGACCCAGTACTTC	CASSYLGRGGPETQYF
TRBJ1-5	TRBD1	TRBV6-2/TRBV6-3	NA	TGTGCCAGCAGTGATACAGGGGGCGATCAGCCCCAGCATTTT	CASSDTGGDQPQHF
TRBJ1-5	NA	TRBV6-5	NA	TGTGCCAGCAGTCGGACAAGTCGAGACGGACAGCCCCAGCATTTT	CASSRTSRDGQPQHF
TRBJ1-5	NA	TRBV2	NA	TGTGCCAGCAGACCCGACAGAGATCAGCCCCAGCATTTT	CASRPDRDQPQHF
TRBJ2-2	TRBD1	TRBV2	NA	TGTGCCAGCAGTAGGACAGGGCAGAACACCGGGGAGCTGTTTTTT	CASSRTGQNTGELFF
TRBJ1-1	NA	TRBV3-1/TRBV3-2	NA	TGTGCCAGCAGCCAGAACATGAACACTGAAGCTTTCTTT	CASSQNMNTEAFF
TRBJ1-2	NA	TRBV2	NA	TGTGCCAGCAGTGGGGAGCTTGGCTATGGCTACACCTTC	CASSGELGYGYTF
TRBJ2-2	TRBD1	TRBV19	NA	TGTGCCAGTACCGACCCCCACCTCACAGGGGTCACCGGGGAGCTGTTTTTT	CASTDPHLTGVTGELFF
TRBJ1-1	NA	TRBV7-9	NA	TGTGCCAGCAGCTTAAGAGCCGGCGGGAACAGCGAAGCTTTCTTT	CASSLRAGGNSEAFF
TRBJ2-7	NA	TRBV19	NA	TGTGCCAGTAGTATGGCGTTTGGCGGGGCTCGACACGAGCAGTACTTC	CASSMAFGGARHEQYF
TRBJ1-1	NA	TRBV27	NA	TGTGCCAGCAGTTTTCAGGGTTTCCCAACTGAAGCTTTCTTT	CASSFQGFPTEAFF
TRBJ2-1	TRBD2	TRBV5-4	NA	TGTGCCAGCAGCTGGAGGACTAGCGGGGTTATAGGGGAGCAGTTCTTC	CASSWRTSGVIGEQFF
TRBJ2-7	NA	TRBV10-3	NA	TGTGCCATCAGTGAGTCGAAGCCGGGGGAGCAGTACTTC	CAISESKPGEQYF
TRBJ1-3	NA	TRBV9	NA	TGTGCCAGCAGCGTAGGATCAGGCCCCGAAAGCTCTGGAAACACCATATATTTT	CASSVGSGPESSGNTIYF
TRBJ1-6	NA	TRBV27	once	TGTGCCAGCAGTTTAGGCACAGGATGGAATTCACCCCTCCACTTT	CASSLGTGWNSPLHF
TRBJ2-7	NA	TRBV6-5	NA	TGTGCCATCCGGGACTCGAACTCCTACGAGCAGTACTTC	CAIRDSNSYEQYF
TRBJ2-1	TRBD1	TRBV3-1/TRBV3-2	NA	TGTGCCAGCAGCCAGGGACAGGGGGCAAGCAATGAGCAGTTCTTC	CASSQGQGASNEQFF
TRBJ1-5	TRBD1	TRBV7-8	once	TGTGCCAGCAGCTCCTCCGGACAGGGGGTTCAGCCCCAGCATTTT	CASSSSGQGVQPQHF
TRBJ1-2	TRBD1	TRBV7-8	few	TGTGCCAGCAGCTTAGGGGGGGGACAGGGTGGCTATGGCTACACCTTC	CASSLGGGQGGYGYTF
TRBJ2-3	TRBD2	TRBV18	NA	TGTGCCAGCTCACCACGTCCTACTAGCGGGGGGCCTAGCACAGATACGCAGTATTTT	CASSPRPTSGGPSTDTQYF
TRBJ1-4	TRBD1	TRBV2	NA	TGTGCCAGCAGGGGGACAGGGTATGCTGAAAAACTGTTTTTT	CASRGTGYAEKLFF
TRBJ1-1	NA	TRBV7-2	NA	TGTGCCAGCAGCACTGTCGGGGGGGTGAGCACTGAAGCTTTCTTT	CASSTVGGVSTEAFF